This paragraph covers one T cell receptor (beta chain) sequence. These data originate in a study of blood T cell repertoires in COVID-19. Some clones are missing from TCRdb's copy, which holds only in-frame ones; the method was immunoSEQ multiplex PCR. The sample includes approximately 210,000 clones, 75% to 85% of them seen just once. Trimming took 2 bases from V and 9 from J, leaving 8 bases between them. CDR1 is MNHEY and CDR2 is SMNVEV in the germline V gene (reference sequence). This CDR3 has 12 residues. The sample taken for sequencing was PBMCs or T cells enriched from blood (not recorded which). This receptor was identified in a man aged 35-49 years who had recovered from COVID-19. The chain is built from TRBV27 and TRBJ2-1; possible D gene TRBD1, 6 bases. This chain's CDR3 is CASSLRGGEQFF. The DNA for the CDR3 is TGTGCCAGCAGTTTAAGAGGGGGTGAGCAGTTCTTC.